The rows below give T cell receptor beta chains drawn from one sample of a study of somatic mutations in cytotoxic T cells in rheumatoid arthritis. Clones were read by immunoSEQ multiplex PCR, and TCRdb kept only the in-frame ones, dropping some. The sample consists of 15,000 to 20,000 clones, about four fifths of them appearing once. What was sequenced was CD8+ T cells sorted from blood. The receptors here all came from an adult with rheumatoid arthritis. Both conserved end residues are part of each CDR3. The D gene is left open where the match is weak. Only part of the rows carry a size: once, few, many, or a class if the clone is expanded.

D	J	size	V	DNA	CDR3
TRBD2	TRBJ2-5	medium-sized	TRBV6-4	TGTGCCAGCAGTGAGGGGACTAGCGGCCAAGAGACCCAGTACTTC	CASSEGTSGQETQYF
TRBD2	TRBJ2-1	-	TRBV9	TGTGCCAGCAGCGTCGAACTAGCGGGGAACAATGAGCAGTTCTTC	CASSVELAGNNEQFF
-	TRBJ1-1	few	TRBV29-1	TGCAGCGTTGATGAGAATACTGAAGCTTTCTTT	CSVDENTEAFF
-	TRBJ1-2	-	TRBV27	TGTGCCAGCCATATGGGGGGCAGCCTTAACTATGGCTACACCTTC	CASHMGGSLNYGYTF
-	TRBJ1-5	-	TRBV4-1	TGCGCCAGCAGCTGGGGACCCCTTAATAGCAATCAGCCCCAGCATTTT	CASSWGPLNSNQPQHF
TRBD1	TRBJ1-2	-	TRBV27	TGTGCCAGCAGTTTAGCGAAAAACAGGGGTTATGGCTACACCTTC	CASSLAKNRGYGYTF
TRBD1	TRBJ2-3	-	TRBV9	TGTGCCAGCAGCGCGCCTAGGGACAGGGTTACAGATACGCAGTATTTT	CASSAPRDRVTDTQYF
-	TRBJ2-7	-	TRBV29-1	TGCAGCGTTCTGGACAACTCCTACGAGCAGTACTTC	CSVLDNSYEQYF
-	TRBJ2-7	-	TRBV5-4	TGTGCCAGCAGCTTGGACCACCCTTATGAGCAGTACTTC	CASSLDHPYEQYF
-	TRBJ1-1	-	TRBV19	TGTGCCAGTAGTACCCCCGGCCTGAACACTGAAGCTTTCTTT	CASSTPGLNTEAFF
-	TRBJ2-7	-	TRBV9	TGTGCCAGCGGGGAAAAGCAGTACTTC	CASGEKQYF
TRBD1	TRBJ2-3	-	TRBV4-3	TGCGCCAGCAGCCAAGCCCTGGGACAGGTCGGTTACACAGATACGCAGTATTTT	CASSQALGQVGYTDTQYF
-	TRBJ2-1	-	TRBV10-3	TGTGCCATCAGTGAGTCGGCAGCGGTGTATTACAATGAGCAGTTCTTC	CAISESAAVYYNEQFF
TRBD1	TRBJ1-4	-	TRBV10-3	TGTGCCATCAGTGAGTCGGGACAGGCAACTAATGAAAAACTGTTTTTT	CAISESGQATNEKLFF
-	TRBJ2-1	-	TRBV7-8	TGTGCCAGCAGCTGGGGGTTGGTAGACAATGAGCAGTTCTTC	CASSWGLVDNEQFF
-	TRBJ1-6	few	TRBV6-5	TGTGCCAGCAAGGAGGGTATTAATTCACCCCTCCACTTT	CASKEGINSPLHF
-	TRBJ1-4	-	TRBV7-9	TGTGCCAGCAGCCACTACGAGGGGCGATGGTCTAATGAAAAACTGTTTTTT	CASSHYEGRWSNEKLFF
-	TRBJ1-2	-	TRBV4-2	TGTGCCAGCAGCTCCCGGACAATCCTAACCCATGGCTACACCTTC	CASSSRTILTHGYTF
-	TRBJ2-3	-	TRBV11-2	TGTGCCAGCATCACGCTTGTCCCCAGCGGCACAGATACGCAGTATTTT	CASITLVPSGTDTQYF
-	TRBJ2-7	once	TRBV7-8	TGTGCCAGCAGCTTAGTGCAGGGGCCCAGCTACGAGCAGTACTTC	CASSLVQGPSYEQYF
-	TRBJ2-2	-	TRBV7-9	TGTGCCAGCAGCCCAACCGGGGAGCTGTTTTTT	CASSPTGELFF
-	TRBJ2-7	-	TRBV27	TGTGCCAGCAGACGTATAAATTCCTACGAGCAGTACTTC	CASRRINSYEQYF
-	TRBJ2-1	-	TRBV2	TGTGCCAGCAGTGAGACTTACAATGAGCAGTTCTTC	CASSETYNEQFF
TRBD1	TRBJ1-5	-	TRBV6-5	TGTGCCAGCAGCCCGACAGGGGGCAATCAGCCCCAGCATTTT	CASSPTGGNQPQHF
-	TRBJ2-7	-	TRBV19	TGTGCCAGTAGTATGTTAGGGACGGAGTACGAGCAGTACTTC	CASSMLGTEYEQYF
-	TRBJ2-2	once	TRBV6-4	TGTGCCAGCGGTGACCTGGGCACCGGGGAGCTGTTTTTT	CASGDLGTGELFF
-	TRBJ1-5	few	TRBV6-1	TGTGCCAGCAGTGAATCAGGGATGCATCAGCCCCAGCATTTT	CASSESGMHQPQHF
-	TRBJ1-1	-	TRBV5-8	TGTGCCAGCAGCTTGGACGGACAGAAAATAATGAACACTGAAGCTTTCTTT	CASSLDGQKIMNTEAFF
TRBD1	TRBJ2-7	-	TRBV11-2	TGTGCCAGCAGCACCAGGACAGGGCGGTACGAGCAGTACTTC	CASSTRTGRYEQYF
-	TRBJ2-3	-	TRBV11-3	TGTGCCAGCAGCCCATGGGATCACACAGATACGCAGTATTTT	CASSPWDHTDTQYF
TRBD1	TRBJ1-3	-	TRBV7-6	TGTGCCAGCAGCTTTTACCACGGACAGGCGGTCTCTGGAAACACCATATATTTT	CASSFYHGQAVSGNTIYF
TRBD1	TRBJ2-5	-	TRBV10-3	TGTGCCATCAGTGGAACGTATCAGGGGGCCCAAGAGACCCAGTACTTC	CAISGTYQGAQETQYF
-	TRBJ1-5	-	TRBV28	TGTGCCAGCAGTTTAATCTACAGTAATAGCAATCAGCCCCAGCATTTT	CASSLIYSNSNQPQHF
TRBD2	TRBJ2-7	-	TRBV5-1	TGCGCCAGCAGCCCCGGGACTAGCTCCTACGAGCAGTACTTC	CASSPGTSSYEQYF
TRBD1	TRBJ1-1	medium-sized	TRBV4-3	TGCGCCAGCAGCCAAAGGACAGGGAACACTGAAGCTTTCTTT	CASSQRTGNTEAFF
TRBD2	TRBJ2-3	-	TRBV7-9	TGTGCCAGCAGCTGGACTAGCGGGAGTAGCACAGATACGCAGTATTTT	CASSWTSGSSTDTQYF
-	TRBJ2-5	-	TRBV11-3	TGTGCCAGCAGCTTTCCCGGGACAATGAAGACCCAGTACTTC	CASSFPGTMKTQYF